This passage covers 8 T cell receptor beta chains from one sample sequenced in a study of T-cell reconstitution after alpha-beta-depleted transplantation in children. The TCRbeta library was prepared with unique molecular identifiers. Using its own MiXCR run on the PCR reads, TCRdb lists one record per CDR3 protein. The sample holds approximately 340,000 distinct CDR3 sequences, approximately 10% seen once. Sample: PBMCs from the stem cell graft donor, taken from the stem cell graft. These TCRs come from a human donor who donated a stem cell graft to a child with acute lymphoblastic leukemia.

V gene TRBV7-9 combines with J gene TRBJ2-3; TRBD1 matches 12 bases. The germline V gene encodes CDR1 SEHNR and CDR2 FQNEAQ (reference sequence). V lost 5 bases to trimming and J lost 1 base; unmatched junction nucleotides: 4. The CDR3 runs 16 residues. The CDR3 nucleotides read TGTGCCAGCAGCCAGGGACAGGGGGCCCGCACAGATACGCAGTATTTT. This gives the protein CASSQGQGARTDTQYF.

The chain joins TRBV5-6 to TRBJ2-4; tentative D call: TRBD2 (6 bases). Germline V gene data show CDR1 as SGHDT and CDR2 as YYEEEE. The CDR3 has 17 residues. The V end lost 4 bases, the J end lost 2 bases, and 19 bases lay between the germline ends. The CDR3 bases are TGTGCCAGCAGCACCTCAACGACTAGACTGACCAAAAACATTCAGTACTTC. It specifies CASSTSTTRLTKNIQYF.

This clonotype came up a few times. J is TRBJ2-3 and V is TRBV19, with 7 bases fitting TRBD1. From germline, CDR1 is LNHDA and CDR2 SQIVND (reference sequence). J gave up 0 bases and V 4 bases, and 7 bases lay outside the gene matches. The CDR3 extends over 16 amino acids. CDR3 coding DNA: TGTGCCAGTAGTACCTCGGACAGGCCAAGCACAGATACGCAGTATTTT. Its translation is CASSTSDRPSTDTQYF.

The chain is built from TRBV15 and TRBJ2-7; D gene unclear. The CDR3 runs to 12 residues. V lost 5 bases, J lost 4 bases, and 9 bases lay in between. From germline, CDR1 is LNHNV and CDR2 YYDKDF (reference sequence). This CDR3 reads CATSAFSYEQYF. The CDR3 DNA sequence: TGTGCCACCAGCGCGTTCTCTTACGAGCAGTACTTC.

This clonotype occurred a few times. CDR3 DNA: TGTGCCAGCAGCATTGTAGGAACCGGTGGGGACAATGAGCAGTTCTTC. It is translated as CASSIVGTGGDNEQFF. This sequence joins TRBV28 and TRBJ2-1; the D is unclear. The CDR3 runs 16 residues. Germline V CDR1 and CDR2: MDHEN, SYDVKM. V was pared by 6 bases and J by 5 bases, with 20 bases between.

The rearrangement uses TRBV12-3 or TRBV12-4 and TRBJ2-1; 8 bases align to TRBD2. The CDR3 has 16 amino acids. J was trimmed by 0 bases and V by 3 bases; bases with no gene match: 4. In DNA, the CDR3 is TGTGCCAGCAGTTTCCCACTAGCGGCCTCCTACAATGAGCAGTTCTTC. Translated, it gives CASSFPLAASYNEQFF.

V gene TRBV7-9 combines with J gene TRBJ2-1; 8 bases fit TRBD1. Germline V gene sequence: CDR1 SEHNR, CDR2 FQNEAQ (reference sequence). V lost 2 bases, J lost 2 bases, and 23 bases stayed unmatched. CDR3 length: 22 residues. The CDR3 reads CASSLMVGPRTGIERAYNEQFF. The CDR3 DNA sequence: TGTGCCAGCAGCTTAATGGTGGGACCCCGGACAGGGATAGAGAGAGCCTACAATGAGCAGTTCTTC.

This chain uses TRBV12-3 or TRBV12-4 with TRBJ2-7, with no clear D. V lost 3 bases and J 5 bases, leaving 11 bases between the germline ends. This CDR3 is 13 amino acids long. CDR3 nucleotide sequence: TGTGCCAGCAGTTTGACGGGTGCGGACGAGCAGTACTTC. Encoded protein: CASSLTGADEQYF.